Reported below is one T cell receptor beta chain. The entry originates in a study of blood T cell repertoires in COVID-19. Across the study: COVID-19 samples, acute and convalescent, were from the United States, Italy and Spain. Sample material is recorded as cDNA or gDNA derived from T cells, B-cell-depleted T cells, or PBMCs.

Original methodology: Using reference gene primer amplification, nucleated cell counts were estimated. TCRdb's copy holds only in-frame clones and misses some; the assay was immunoSEQ multiplex PCR. V, J and clone size were drawn from that table, and D and trimming were deduced from the DNA. The repertoire consists of some 160,000 clones, with around 79% occurring once and the leading ten covering over 8.5%. The CDR3 contains 13 residues. The V end was cut by 6 bases, the J end by 7 bases, with 10 bases between. The germline CDR1 and CDR2 sequences are MDHEN and SYDVKM. The clonotype was recovered from a man in his fifties or sixties with active or convalescent COVID-19. The sequenced material came from peripheral blood. The gene calls are TRBV28 and TRBJ1-6; D may be TRBD1 (5 bases). The DNA for the CDR3 is TGTGCCAGCAGCAGGGATGGAAATTCACCCCTCCACTTT. Translating it yields CASSRDGNSPLHF. Complete variable domain (other parts from reference TRBV28 and TRBJ1-6): DVKVTQSSRYLVKRTGEKVFLECVQDMDHENMFWYRQDPGLGLRLIYFSYDVKMKEKGDIPEGYSVSREKKERFSLILESASTNQTSMYLCASSRDGNSPLHFGNGTRLTVT.